These T cell receptor beta chains were read from a single sample in a study of blood T cells in healthy people across ages. TCRdb passed the 5' RACE reads through MiXCR, listing each CDR3 protein once. The data contain 700,000 or so distinct CDR3 sequences, around 41% of them singletons. Material for sequencing was blood. The source of these receptors is an elderly man in good health. Each CDR3 is given with its conserved first and last residue. A D gene is named only where the DNA matches it firmly. Size tells how often a clone was seen (once, few, many) or the class of an expanded clone, and some rows leave it out.

v_call: TRBV20-1
d_call: NA
clone_size: many
cdr3_length: 12
j_call: TRBJ2-3
cdr3_nt: TGCAGTGCTAGCCCCCTTGTGGATACGCAGTATTTT
cdr3_aa: CSASPLVDTQYF

v_call: TRBV29-1
d_call: NA
clone_size: few
cdr3_length: 9
j_call: TRBJ2-7
cdr3_nt: TGCAGCGTTGTTCACGAGCAGTACTTC
cdr3_aa: CSVVHEQYF

v_call: TRBV6-2/TRBV6-3
d_call: NA
clone_size: NA
cdr3_length: 12
j_call: TRBJ2-7
cdr3_nt: TGTGCCAGCAGTCCTGAGACGTACGAGCAGTACTTC
cdr3_aa: CASSPETYEQYF

v_call: TRBV6-5
d_call: NA
clone_size: NA
cdr3_length: 14
j_call: TRBJ1-5
cdr3_nt: TGTGCCAGCAGTGCGACAGCTAGCAATCAGCCCCAGCATTTT
cdr3_aa: CASSATASNQPQHF

v_call: TRBV6-5
d_call: NA
clone_size: NA
cdr3_length: 15
j_call: TRBJ2-5
cdr3_nt: TGTGCCAGCAGTTCCCACAGGGTAAACCAAGAGACCCAGTACTTC
cdr3_aa: CASSSHRVNQETQYF

v_call: TRBV3-1
d_call: TRBD1
clone_size: many
cdr3_length: 13
j_call: TRBJ2-3
cdr3_nt: TGCGCCAGCAGTCAGGGGGGCACAGATACGCAGTATTTT
cdr3_aa: CASSQGGTDTQYF

v_call: TRBV29-1
d_call: NA
clone_size: NA
cdr3_length: 13
j_call: TRBJ1-1
cdr3_nt: TGCAGCGTTAGTGGGAATTTGAACACTGAAGCTTTCTTT
cdr3_aa: CSVSGNLNTEAFF

v_call: TRBV7-2
d_call: NA
clone_size: NA
cdr3_length: 14
j_call: TRBJ2-1
cdr3_nt: TGTGCCAGCACCCTCCGTCGGGAGCAGAATGAGCAGTTCTTC
cdr3_aa: CASTLRREQNEQFF

v_call: TRBV9
d_call: TRBD2
clone_size: few
cdr3_length: 14
j_call: TRBJ2-2
cdr3_nt: TGTGCCAGCAGTGGGACTACCAGCACCGGGGAGCTGTTTTTT
cdr3_aa: CASSGTTSTGELFF

v_call: TRBV20-1
d_call: NA
clone_size: NA
cdr3_length: 13
j_call: TRBJ2-5
cdr3_nt: TGCAGTGCTACCCTGGAGAAGCTTCGGGCCCAGTACTTC
cdr3_aa: CSATLEKLRAQYF

v_call: TRBV27
d_call: NA
clone_size: NA
cdr3_length: 17
j_call: TRBJ2-3
cdr3_nt: TGTGCCAGCAGTTTGGTAAGCGGGCGGACTAGCACAGATACGCAGTATTTT
cdr3_aa: CASSLVSGRTSTDTQYF

v_call: TRBV5-1
d_call: NA
clone_size: NA
cdr3_length: 15
j_call: TRBJ1-1
cdr3_nt: TGCGCCAGCAGCTTGGAAGGACCCCGGAACACTGAAGCTTTCTTT
cdr3_aa: CASSLEGPRNTEAFF

v_call: TRBV20-1
d_call: TRBD2
clone_size: many
cdr3_length: 16
j_call: TRBJ2-1
cdr3_nt: TGCAGTGCTAGTAGGGCTAGCGGGGGGGCCTTTCATGAGCAGTTCTTC
cdr3_aa: CSASRASGGAFHEQFF

v_call: TRBV28
d_call: TRBD2
clone_size: few
cdr3_length: 16
j_call: TRBJ2-3
cdr3_nt: TGTGCCAGCAGCAGTAGCGGGAGGGCCGGCACAGATACGCAGTATTTT
cdr3_aa: CASSSSGRAGTDTQYF

v_call: TRBV20-1
d_call: NA
clone_size: NA
cdr3_length: 13
j_call: TRBJ1-5
cdr3_nt: TGCAGTGCTAGCGGTCGGAGCAATCAGCCCCAGCATTTT
cdr3_aa: CSASGRSNQPQHF

v_call: TRBV7-2
d_call: NA
clone_size: NA
cdr3_length: 12
j_call: TRBJ2-1
cdr3_nt: TGTGCCAGCAGCTTACAGGTCGAGGAGCAGTTCTTC
cdr3_aa: CASSLQVEEQFF

v_call: TRBV28
d_call: NA
clone_size: NA
cdr3_length: 15
j_call: TRBJ2-3
cdr3_nt: TGTGCCAGCAGTTCCCACAGCGGCTACACAGATACGCAGTATTTT
cdr3_aa: CASSSHSGYTDTQYF

v_call: TRBV12-3/TRBV12-4
d_call: TRBD2
clone_size: NA
cdr3_length: 16
j_call: TRBJ2-2
cdr3_nt: TGTGCCAGCAGTTCCCGAGGACTAGCTGGAATCGGGGAGCTGTTTTTT
cdr3_aa: CASSSRGLAGIGELFF

v_call: TRBV27
d_call: NA
clone_size: NA
cdr3_length: 15
j_call: TRBJ2-3
cdr3_nt: TGTGCCAGCAGTTTCCGTGGGAGAAGCACAGATACGCAGTATTTT
cdr3_aa: CASSFRGRSTDTQYF

v_call: TRBV12-3/TRBV12-4
d_call: TRBD1
clone_size: NA
cdr3_length: 16
j_call: TRBJ2-1
cdr3_nt: TGTACCAGCAGGGTCCCGGGACAGGGGGCCGGCAATGAGCAGTTCTTC
cdr3_aa: CTSRVPGQGAGNEQFF

v_call: TRBV27
d_call: TRBD2
clone_size: NA
cdr3_length: 17
j_call: TRBJ2-1
cdr3_nt: TGTGCCAGCAGTTACAGAGTAGCGGGAGAGTCCTGCAATGAGCAGTTCTTC
cdr3_aa: CASSYRVAGESCNEQFF

v_call: TRBV11-3
d_call: TRBD2
clone_size: NA
cdr3_length: 16
j_call: TRBJ2-3
cdr3_nt: TGTGCCAGCAGCTTAGGGAGCGGGAGGGCCTCAGATACGCAGTATTTT
cdr3_aa: CASSLGSGRASDTQYF

v_call: TRBV29-1
d_call: NA
clone_size: few
cdr3_length: 12
j_call: TRBJ2-1
cdr3_nt: TGCAGCGTTGTGCAGGTGGGCAATGAGCAGTTCTTC
cdr3_aa: CSVVQVGNEQFF

v_call: TRBV18
d_call: NA
clone_size: NA
cdr3_length: 16
j_call: TRBJ1-2
cdr3_nt: TGTGCCAGCTCACCACCGGTGGAGAAGGGGCCTTATGGCTACACCTTC
cdr3_aa: CASSPPVEKGPYGYTF

v_call: TRBV4-2
d_call: TRBD2
clone_size: few
cdr3_length: 16
j_call: TRBJ2-2
cdr3_nt: TGTGCCAGCAGCCCGATGACTAGCGGGAGAACCGGGGAGCTGTTTTTT
cdr3_aa: CASSPMTSGRTGELFF

v_call: TRBV7-2
d_call: NA
clone_size: NA
cdr3_length: 15
j_call: TRBJ2-7
cdr3_nt: TGTGCCAGCAGGCCGGCTGGCCTAACAACCTACGAGCAGTACTTC
cdr3_aa: CASRPAGLTTYEQYF

v_call: TRBV3-1
d_call: NA
clone_size: NA
cdr3_length: 16
j_call: TRBJ2-6
cdr3_nt: TGTGCCAGCAGCCAAGCCGGAGCATCTGGGGCCAACGTCCTGACTTTC
cdr3_aa: CASSQAGASGANVLTF

v_call: TRBV4-3
d_call: NA
clone_size: NA
cdr3_length: 14
j_call: TRBJ1-5
cdr3_nt: TGTGCCAGCAGCCAGGGACGGAGCAATCAGCCCCAGCATTTT
cdr3_aa: CASSQGRSNQPQHF

v_call: TRBV7-2
d_call: TRBD2
clone_size: NA
cdr3_length: 20
j_call: TRBJ2-6
cdr3_nt: TGTGCCAGCAGCTTAGCGCTTGGACTAGCGGGAGGCTCTGGGGCCAACGTCCTGACTTTC
cdr3_aa: CASSLALGLAGGSGANVLTF

v_call: TRBV16
d_call: TRBD2
clone_size: few
cdr3_length: 15
j_call: TRBJ2-1
cdr3_nt: TGTGCCAGCAGCCAATCTTTTAGCGGGTCCAATGAGCAGTTCTTC
cdr3_aa: CASSQSFSGSNEQFF

v_call: TRBV27
d_call: TRBD1
clone_size: NA
cdr3_length: 15
j_call: TRBJ1-2
cdr3_nt: TGTGCCAGCAGAGTCCCGGGACAGGGGAACTATGGCTACACCTTC
cdr3_aa: CASRVPGQGNYGYTF

v_call: TRBV4-2
d_call: NA
clone_size: NA
cdr3_length: 17
j_call: TRBJ2-7
cdr3_nt: TGTGCCAGCAGCCAAGATCAAACCGTGGGCCACTCCTACGAGCAGTACTTC
cdr3_aa: CASSQDQTVGHSYEQYF

v_call: TRBV6-5
d_call: TRBD2
clone_size: few
cdr3_length: 15
j_call: TRBJ2-7
cdr3_nt: TGTGCCAGCAGTTACGGGGTAGCGGGGCCTAGAGAGCAGTACTTC
cdr3_aa: CASSYGVAGPREQYF

v_call: TRBV6-5
d_call: TRBD1
clone_size: NA
cdr3_length: 17
j_call: TRBJ2-7
cdr3_nt: TGTGCCAGCAGTTACATCAGGACAGGATCCCTCCGTAACGAGCAGTACTTC
cdr3_aa: CASSYIRTGSLRNEQYF

v_call: TRBV5-1
d_call: NA
clone_size: many
cdr3_length: 18
j_call: TRBJ2-3
cdr3_nt: TGCGCCAGCAGCCTAAGGGGGAGAGAGGACCATTACACAGATACGCAGTATTTT
cdr3_aa: CASSLRGREDHYTDTQYF

v_call: TRBV28
d_call: NA
clone_size: NA
cdr3_length: 14
j_call: TRBJ1-2
cdr3_nt: TGTGCCAGCAGTTATGGGGGAAGGCCGCAGGGCTACACCTTC
cdr3_aa: CASSYGGRPQGYTF

v_call: TRBV11-2
d_call: NA
clone_size: NA
cdr3_length: 16
j_call: TRBJ1-2
cdr3_nt: TGTGCCAGCAGCCCGCCGGGGGGCCCGAGCAAGTATGGCTACACCTTC
cdr3_aa: CASSPPGGPSKYGYTF

v_call: TRBV20-1
d_call: NA
clone_size: NA
cdr3_length: 15
j_call: TRBJ2-3
cdr3_nt: TGCAGTGCTAGAGACCTAGCGAACGACCCAGATACGCAGTATTTT
cdr3_aa: CSARDLANDPDTQYF

v_call: TRBV7-2
d_call: TRBD1
clone_size: NA
cdr3_length: 17
j_call: TRBJ1-6
cdr3_nt: TGTGCCAGCGGAATTCGTGGGCCCGGGACAGTAAATTCACCCCTCCACTTT
cdr3_aa: CASGIRGPGTVNSPLHF

v_call: TRBV28
d_call: TRBD1
clone_size: NA
cdr3_length: 14
j_call: TRBJ1-2
cdr3_nt: TGTGCCAGCACTACGCAAACAGGGGGTTATGGCTACACCTTC
cdr3_aa: CASTTQTGGYGYTF

v_call: TRBV20-1
d_call: NA
clone_size: few
cdr3_length: 16
j_call: TRBJ2-3
cdr3_nt: TGCAGTGCTAGTCAGCCGGCTAGCTCTAGCACAGATACGCAGTATTTT
cdr3_aa: CSASQPASSSTDTQYF

v_call: TRBV6-2/TRBV6-3
d_call: TRBD1
clone_size: NA
cdr3_length: 16
j_call: TRBJ1-5
cdr3_nt: TGTGCCAGCAGTACTTTTCCCGGACAGGGGTTCCAGCCCCAGCATTTT
cdr3_aa: CASSTFPGQGFQPQHF

v_call: TRBV28
d_call: TRBD2
clone_size: NA
cdr3_length: 14
j_call: TRBJ2-5
cdr3_nt: TGTGCCAGCAGTGTGGGGGGGATTAGGGAGACCCAGTACTTC
cdr3_aa: CASSVGGIRETQYF

v_call: TRBV29-1
d_call: NA
clone_size: many
cdr3_length: 11
j_call: TRBJ2-7
cdr3_nt: TGCAGCGTTAAAGAGGGCTACGAGCAGTACTTC
cdr3_aa: CSVKEGYEQYF

v_call: TRBV5-6
d_call: TRBD1
clone_size: NA
cdr3_length: 12
j_call: TRBJ2-7
cdr3_nt: TGTGCCAGCAGCTTATACAGGGGGCGGCAGTACTTC
cdr3_aa: CASSLYRGRQYF

v_call: TRBV6-2/TRBV6-3
d_call: NA
clone_size: many
cdr3_length: 12
j_call: TRBJ2-7
cdr3_nt: TGTGCCAGCAGTTACTCGAACCGCGAGCAGTACTTC
cdr3_aa: CASSYSNREQYF

v_call: TRBV2
d_call: NA
clone_size: few
cdr3_length: 14
j_call: TRBJ1-2
cdr3_nt: TGTGCCAGCAGTGAGAGCGGTCTGGACTATGGCTACACCTTC
cdr3_aa: CASSESGLDYGYTF

v_call: TRBV7-2
d_call: TRBD1
clone_size: NA
cdr3_length: 17
j_call: TRBJ2-5
cdr3_nt: TGTGCCAGCAGCCCGAGACAGGGCTCCTCGTGGGTACAGACCCAGTACTTC
cdr3_aa: CASSPRQGSSWVQTQYF

v_call: TRBV29-1
d_call: TRBD1
clone_size: NA
cdr3_length: 13
j_call: TRBJ2-2
cdr3_nt: TGCAGCGTTGTTAGGGGGCCCACCGGGGAGCTGTTTTTT
cdr3_aa: CSVVRGPTGELFF

v_call: TRBV7-9
d_call: NA
clone_size: NA
cdr3_length: 14
j_call: TRBJ2-7
cdr3_nt: TGTGCCAGCAGTTCAGCCCAAGGCGGGAATGAGCAGTACTTC
cdr3_aa: CASSSAQGGNEQYF

v_call: TRBV20-1
d_call: NA
clone_size: NA
cdr3_length: 15
j_call: TRBJ2-7
cdr3_nt: TGCAGTGCTAGAAATCGATCCCGCGGCTCCTACGAGCAGTACTTC
cdr3_aa: CSARNRSRGSYEQYF